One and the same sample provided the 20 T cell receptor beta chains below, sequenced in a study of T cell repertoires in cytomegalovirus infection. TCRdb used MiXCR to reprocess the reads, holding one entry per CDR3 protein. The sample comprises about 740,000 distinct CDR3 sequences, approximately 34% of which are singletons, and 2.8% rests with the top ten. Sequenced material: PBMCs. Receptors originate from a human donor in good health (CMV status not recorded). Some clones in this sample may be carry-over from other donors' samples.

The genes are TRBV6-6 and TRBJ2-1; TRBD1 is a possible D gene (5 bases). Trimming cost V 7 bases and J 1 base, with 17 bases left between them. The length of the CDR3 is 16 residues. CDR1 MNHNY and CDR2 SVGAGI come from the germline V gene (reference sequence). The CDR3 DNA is TGTGCCAGCACCCCCTCAACAGGCGCTTCCTACAATGAGCAGTTCTTC. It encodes CASTPSTGASYNEQFF.

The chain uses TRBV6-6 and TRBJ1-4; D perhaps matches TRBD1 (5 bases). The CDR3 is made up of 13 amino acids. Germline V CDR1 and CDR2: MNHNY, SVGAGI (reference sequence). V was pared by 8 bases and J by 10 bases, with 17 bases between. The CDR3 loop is CASDETVDGKLFF. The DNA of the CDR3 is TGTGCCAGCGACGAGACAGTGGATGGAAAACTGTTTTTT.

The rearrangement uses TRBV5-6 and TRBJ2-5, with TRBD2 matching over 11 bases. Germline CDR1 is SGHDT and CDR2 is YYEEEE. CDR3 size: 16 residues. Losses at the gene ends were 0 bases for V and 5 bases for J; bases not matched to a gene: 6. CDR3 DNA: TGTGCCAGCAGCTTGGAGGCTAGCGGGAGGAGGGAGACCCAGTACTTC. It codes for CASSLEASGRRETQYF.

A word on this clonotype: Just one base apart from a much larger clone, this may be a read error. Here the CDR3 reads CSSSLGTSGGETQYF. The CDR3 DNA follows: TGTTCCAGCAGCTTAGGTACTAGCGGGGGCGAGACCCAGTACTTC. The rearrangement joins TRBV7-2 to TRBJ2-5; 11 bases map to TRBD2. The CDR3 covers 15 residues. Germline values: CDR1 SGHTA, CDR2 FQGNSA.

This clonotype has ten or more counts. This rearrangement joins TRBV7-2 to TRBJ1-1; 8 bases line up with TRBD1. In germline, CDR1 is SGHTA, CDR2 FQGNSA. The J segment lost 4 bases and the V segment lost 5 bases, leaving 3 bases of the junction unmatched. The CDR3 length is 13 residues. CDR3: CASSEQGGTEAFF. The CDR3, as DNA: TGTGCCAGCAGCGAACAGGGGGGCACTGAAGCTTTCTTT.

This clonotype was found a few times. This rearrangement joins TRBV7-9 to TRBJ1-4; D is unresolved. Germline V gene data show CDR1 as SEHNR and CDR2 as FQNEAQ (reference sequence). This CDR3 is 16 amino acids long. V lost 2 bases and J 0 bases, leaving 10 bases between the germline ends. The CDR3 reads CASSLPLPSTNEKLFF. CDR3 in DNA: TGTGCCAGCAGCTTACCGTTGCCCTCAACTAATGAAAAACTGTTTTTT. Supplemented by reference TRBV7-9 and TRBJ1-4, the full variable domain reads DTGVSQNPRHKITKRGQNVTFRCDPISEHNRLYWYRQTLGQGPEFLTYFQNEAQLEKSRLLSDRFSAERPKGSFSTLEIQRTEQGDSAMYLCASSLPLPSTNEKLFFGSGTQLSVL.

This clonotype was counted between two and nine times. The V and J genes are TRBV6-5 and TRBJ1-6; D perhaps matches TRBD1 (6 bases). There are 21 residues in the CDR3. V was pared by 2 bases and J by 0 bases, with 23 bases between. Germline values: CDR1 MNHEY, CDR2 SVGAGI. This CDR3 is CASSYGVTGRSFRSYNSPLHF. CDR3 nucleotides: TGTGCCAGCAGTTACGGAGTCACAGGGCGTTCCTTCCGCTCCTATAATTCACCCCTCCACTTT.

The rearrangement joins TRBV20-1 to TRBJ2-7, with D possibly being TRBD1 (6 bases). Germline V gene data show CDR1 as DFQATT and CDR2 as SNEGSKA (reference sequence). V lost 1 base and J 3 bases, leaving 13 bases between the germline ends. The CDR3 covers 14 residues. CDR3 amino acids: CSARVGQLLYEQYF. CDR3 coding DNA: TGCAGTGCTAGAGTTGGACAGCTCCTCTACGAGCAGTACTTC.

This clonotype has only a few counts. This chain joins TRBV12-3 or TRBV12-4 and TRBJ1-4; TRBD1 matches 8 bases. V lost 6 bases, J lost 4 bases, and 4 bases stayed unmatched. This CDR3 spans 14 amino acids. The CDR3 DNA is TGTGCCAGCAGCATGGACAGGGATAATGAAAAACTGTTTTTT. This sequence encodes CASSMDRDNEKLFF.

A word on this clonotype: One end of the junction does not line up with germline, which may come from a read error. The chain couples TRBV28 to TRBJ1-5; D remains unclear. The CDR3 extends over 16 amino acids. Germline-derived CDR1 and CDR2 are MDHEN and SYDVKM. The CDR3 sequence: CDSSLFLGYSNQPQHF. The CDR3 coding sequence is TGTGACAGCAGTTTATTTCTGGGATATAGCAATCAGCCCCAACATTTT. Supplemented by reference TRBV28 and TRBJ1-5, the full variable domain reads DVKVTQSSRYLVKRTGEKVFLECVQDMDHENMFWYRQDPGLGLRLIYFSYDVKMKEKGDIPEGYSVSREKKERFSLILESASTNQTSMYLCDSSLFLGYSNQPQHFGDGTRLSIL.

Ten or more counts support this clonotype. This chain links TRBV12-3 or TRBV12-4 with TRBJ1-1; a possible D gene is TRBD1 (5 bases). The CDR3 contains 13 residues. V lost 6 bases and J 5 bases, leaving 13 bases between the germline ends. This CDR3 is CASSFGGGTEAFF. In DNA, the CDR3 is TGTGCCAGCAGCTTTGGGGGAGGGACTGAAGCTTTCTTT.

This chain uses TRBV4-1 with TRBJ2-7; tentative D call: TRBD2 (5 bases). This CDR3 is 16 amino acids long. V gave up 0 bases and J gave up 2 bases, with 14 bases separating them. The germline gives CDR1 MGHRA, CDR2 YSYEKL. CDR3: CASSQELPGLTYEQYF. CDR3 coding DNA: TGCGCCAGCAGCCAAGAGTTGCCGGGATTAACCTACGAGCAGTACTTC.

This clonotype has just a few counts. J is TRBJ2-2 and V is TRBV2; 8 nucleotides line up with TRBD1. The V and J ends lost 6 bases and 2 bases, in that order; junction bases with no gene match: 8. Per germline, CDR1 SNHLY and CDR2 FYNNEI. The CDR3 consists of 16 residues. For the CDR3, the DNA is TGTGCCAGCAGCCCCAGGGGGCCCCCAAACACCGGGGAGCTGTTTTTT. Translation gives CASSPRGPPNTGELFF.

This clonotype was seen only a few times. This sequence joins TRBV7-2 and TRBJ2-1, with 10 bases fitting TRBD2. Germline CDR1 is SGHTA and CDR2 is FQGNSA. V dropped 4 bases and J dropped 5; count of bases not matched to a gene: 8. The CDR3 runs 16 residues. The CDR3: CASSSRTSGINNEQFF. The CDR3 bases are TGTGCCAGCAGCTCTCGGACTAGCGGAATAAACAATGAGCAGTTCTTC.

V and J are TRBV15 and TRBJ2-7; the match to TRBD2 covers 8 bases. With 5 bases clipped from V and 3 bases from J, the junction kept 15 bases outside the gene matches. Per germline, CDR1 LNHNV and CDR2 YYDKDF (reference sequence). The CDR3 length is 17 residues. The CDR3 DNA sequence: TGTGCCACCAGCCGCTTAAGTCCGGGACTAGGGGTCTACGAGCAGTACTTC. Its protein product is CATSRLSPGLGVYEQYF. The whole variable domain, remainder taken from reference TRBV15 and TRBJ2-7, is DAMVIQNPRYQVTQFGKPVTLSCSQTLNHNVMYWYQQKSSQAPKLLFHYYDKDFNNEADTPDNFQSRRPNTSFCFLDIRSPGLGDTAMYLCATSRLSPGLGVYEQYFGPGTRLTVT.

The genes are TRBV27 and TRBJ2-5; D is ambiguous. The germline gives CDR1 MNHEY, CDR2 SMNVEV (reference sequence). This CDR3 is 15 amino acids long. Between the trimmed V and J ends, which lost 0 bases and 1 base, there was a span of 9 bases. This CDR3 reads CASSLSPSRQETQYF. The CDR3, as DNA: TGTGCCAGCAGTTTATCACCCAGTCGCCAAGAGACCCAGTACTTC.

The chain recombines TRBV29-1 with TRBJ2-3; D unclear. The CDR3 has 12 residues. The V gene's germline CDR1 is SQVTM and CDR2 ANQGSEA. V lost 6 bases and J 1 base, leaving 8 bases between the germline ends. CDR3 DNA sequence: TGCAGCGTCGATATTGGCACAGATACGCAGTATTTT. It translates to CSVDIGTDTQYF.

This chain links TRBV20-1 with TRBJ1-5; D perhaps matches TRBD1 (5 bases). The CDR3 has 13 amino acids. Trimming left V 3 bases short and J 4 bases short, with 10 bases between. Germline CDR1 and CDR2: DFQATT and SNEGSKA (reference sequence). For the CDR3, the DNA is TGCAGTGCTAGTTCGACAGCAAATCAGCCCCAGCATTTT. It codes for CSASSTANQPQHF.

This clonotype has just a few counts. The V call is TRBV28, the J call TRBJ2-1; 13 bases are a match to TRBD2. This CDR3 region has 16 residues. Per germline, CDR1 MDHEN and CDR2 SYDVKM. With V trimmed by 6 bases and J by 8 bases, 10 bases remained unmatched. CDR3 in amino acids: CASRSIRTSGSYEQFF. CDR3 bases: TGTGCCAGCAGATCGATACGGACTAGCGGGAGCTATGAGCAGTTCTTC.

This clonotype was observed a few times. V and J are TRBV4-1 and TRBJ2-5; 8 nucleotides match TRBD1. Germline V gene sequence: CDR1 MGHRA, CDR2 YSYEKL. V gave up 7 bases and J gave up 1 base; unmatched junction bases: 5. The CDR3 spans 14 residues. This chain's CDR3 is CASTTGVSQETQYF. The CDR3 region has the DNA TGCGCCAGCACGACAGGGGTGTCCCAAGAGACCCAGTACTTC.